A selection of T cell receptor beta chains follows, all from one sample in a study of T cells in Graves' hyperthyroidism and ophthalmopathy. TCRdb fed the multiplex PCR reads into MiXCR, producing one record per CDR3 protein. The table shows hundreds of thousands of distinct CDR3 sequences, with 15% to 19% occurring only once. Sequences were obtained from blood. The receptors here all came from a woman between 18 and 29 years old with Graves' hyperthyroidism. CDR3s include the opening cysteine and the closing phenylalanine or tryptophan. The order of the fields is D gene, clone size, V gene, J gene, CDR3 DNA, CDR3 protein. The D gene is left open where the match is weak. Where a row states a size, it is once, few, many or the class of an expanded clone; other rows omit it.

>TRBD1|many|TRBV25-1|TRBJ2-7
TGTGCCAGCAGTGGACAGGGCTACGAGCAGTACTTC
CASSGQGYEQYF
>NA|many|TRBV20-1|TRBJ2-1
TGCAGTGCTAGAGTGATGTGGGAATTATCCTACAATGAGCAGTTCTTC
CSARVMWELSYNEQFF
>TRBD2|many|TRBV7-8|TRBJ2-7
TGTGCCAGCAGACAGACTAGCGGGACCACCCCTAACGAGCAGTACTTC
CASRQTSGTTPNEQYF
>NA|NA|TRBV6-5|TRBJ2-7
TGTGCCAGCAGTTACTCCCGACTGGGCTACGAGCAGTACTTC
CASSYSRLGYEQYF
>TRBD2|few|TRBV7-8|TRBJ2-7
TGTGCCAGCAGCTTAGAAGGACTAGCGGGAGGATCCTACGAGCAGTACTTC
CASSLEGLAGGSYEQYF
>TRBD1|many|TRBV7-6|TRBJ2-7
TGTGCCAGCAGCCTACAGGGGTCCCCCTACGAGCAGTACTTC
CASSLQGSPYEQYF
>NA|NA|TRBV9|TRBJ2-1
TGTGCCAGCAGCGTAGCTACTAGGGCGTTAGCCAATGAGCAGTTCTTC
CASSVATRALANEQFF
>NA|NA|TRBV10-2|TRBJ1-2
TGCGCCAGCAGGGGGGCAGGGGACTACTATGGCTACACCTTC
CASRGAGDYYGYTF
>NA|many|TRBV12-3/TRBV12-4|TRBJ2-3
TGTGCCAGCAGTTTGGGGCTGGGGATTAGCACAGATACGCAGTATTTT
CASSLGLGISTDTQYF
>TRBD2|many|TRBV12-3/TRBV12-4|TRBJ2-3
TGTGCCAGCAGGATACTAGCGGGGGGAATCACAGATACGCAGTATTTT
CASRILAGGITDTQYF
>NA|NA|TRBV5-4|TRBJ2-1
TGTGCCAGCAGCTCGCCGGGGAACAATGAGCAGTTCTTC
CASSSPGNNEQFF
>TRBD1|many|TRBV24-1|TRBJ2-1
TGTGCCACCAGTGATTTAGGACAGGGGAGCTCCTACAATGAGCAGTTCTTC
CATSDLGQGSSYNEQFF
>NA|few|TRBV29-1|TRBJ2-5
TGCAGCGCTGGACCCGCGCAAGAGACCCAGTACTTC
CSAGPAQETQYF
>NA|many|TRBV7-6|TRBJ2-5
TGTGCCAGCAGCTTAAAGGGACGGCCCAAAGAGACCCAGTACTTC
CASSLKGRPKETQYF
>TRBD1|few|TRBV5-1|TRBJ2-5
TGCGCCAGCAGGGTGGCGACAGGGGGCGAGACCCAGTACTTC
CASRVATGGETQYF
>NA|few|TRBV20-1|TRBJ2-5
TGCAGTGCTAGTAGGGAGGAGACCCAGTACTTC
CSASREETQYF
>TRBD1|many|TRBV28|TRBJ2-7
TGTGCCAGCAGCATTTCGACAGGGATATACGAGCAGTACTTC
CASSISTGIYEQYF
>NA|many|TRBV6-1|TRBJ1-2
TGTGCCAGCACCGCGGGGCTCCGGTGGGGCTACACCTTC
CASTAGLRWGYTF
>NA|few|TRBV5-1|TRBJ2-7
TGCGCCAGCAGCGGGGGACCGCTAATAGACTCCTACGAGCAGTACTTC
CASSGGPLIDSYEQYF
>NA|many|TRBV12-3/TRBV12-4|TRBJ2-7
TGTGCCAGCAGCGAACAGGGAGGTACCTACGAGCAGTACTTC
CASSEQGGTYEQYF
>NA|many|TRBV11-2|TRBJ2-5
TGTGCCAGCAGCTTAGATCCGGAAGCATATCCGTACTTC
CASSLDPEAYPYF
>NA|many|TRBV7-6|TRBJ2-3
TGTGCCAGCCTCACTCGGACAGATACGCAGTATTTT
CASLTRTDTQYF
>TRBD2|many|TRBV27|TRBJ2-7
TGTGCCAGCAGTCGCTTCGGTAGCGGGAGCGGAGAGCAGTACTTC
CASSRFGSGSGEQYF
>TRBD1|many|TRBV7-2|TRBJ1-1
TGTGCCAGCAGCGGAAGGACAGGATTTGTTCAAGCTTTCTTT
CASSGRTGFVQAFF
>NA|many|TRBV7-2|TRBJ2-2
TGTGCCAGCAACTTACAGGGTGGGGACACCGGGGAGCTGTTTTTT
CASNLQGGDTGELFF
>TRBD2|NA|TRBV7-3|TRBJ2-1
TGTGCCAGCACCTTCGGGGGGGCCGGGTACAATGAGCAGTTCTTC
CASTFGGAGYNEQFF
>NA|NA|TRBV6-5|TRBJ1-2
TGTGCCAGCAGTTACGTGGGCTCCTATGGCTACACCTTC
CASSYVGSYGYTF
>NA|many|TRBV6-2/TRBV6-3|TRBJ2-5
TGTGCCAGCAGTTACTCGACTAGAGGAAGGGAGACCCAGTACTTC
CASSYSTRGRETQYF
>NA|NA|TRBV4-3|TRBJ1-4
TGCGCCAGCAGCCAAGATCAGGCAGGTTCAGCAACTAATGAAAAACTGTTTTTT
CASSQDQAGSATNEKLFF
>TRBD1|NA|TRBV10-3|TRBJ2-3
TGTGCCATCAGTGGAGGGGGACAGGGGGGCGATACGCAGTATTTT
CAISGGGQGGDTQYF
>NA|few|TRBV18|TRBJ2-5
TGTGCCAGCTCACCACCGCAGGGGAAGACCCAGTACTTC
CASSPPQGKTQYF
>TRBD1|many|TRBV11-2|TRBJ2-5
TGTGCCAGCAGCACTGGACAGGATCTCCAAGAGACCCAGTACTTC
CASSTGQDLQETQYF
>TRBD1|NA|TRBV28|TRBJ2-1
TGTGCCAGCAGTTCTCCCGGGACAGGCTCCTACAATGAGCAGTTCTTC
CASSSPGTGSYNEQFF
>NA|NA|TRBV12-3/TRBV12-4|TRBJ1-1
TGTGCCGGCAGCCAAGATCGGGGGACTGAAGCTTTCTTT
CAGSQDRGTEAFF
>NA|many|TRBV10-3|TRBJ2-7
TGTGCCATCAGTGAGTCGATTCAGGTTTCCCCCTACGAGCAGTACTTC
CAISESIQVSPYEQYF